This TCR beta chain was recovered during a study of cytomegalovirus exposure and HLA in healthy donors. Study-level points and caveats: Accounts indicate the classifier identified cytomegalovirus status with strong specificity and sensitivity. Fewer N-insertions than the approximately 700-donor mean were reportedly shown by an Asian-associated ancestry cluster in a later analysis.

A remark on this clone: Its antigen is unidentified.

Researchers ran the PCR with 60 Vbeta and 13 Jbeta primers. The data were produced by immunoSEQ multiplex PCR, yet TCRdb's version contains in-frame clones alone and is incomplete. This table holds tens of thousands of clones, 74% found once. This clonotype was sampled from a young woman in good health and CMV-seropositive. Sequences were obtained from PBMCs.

The chain's CDR3 is CSVQGRSYNEQFF. The CDR3 region has the DNA TGCAGCGTACAGGGGCGCTCCTACAATGAGCAGTTCTTC. The chain is built from TRBV29-1 and TRBJ2-1; the match to TRBD1 covers 7 bases. The junction had 2 bases not matched to a gene; V was cut back by 6 bases and J by 0 bases. Per germline, CDR1 SQVTM and CDR2 ANQGSEA. This CDR3 is 13 amino acids long.